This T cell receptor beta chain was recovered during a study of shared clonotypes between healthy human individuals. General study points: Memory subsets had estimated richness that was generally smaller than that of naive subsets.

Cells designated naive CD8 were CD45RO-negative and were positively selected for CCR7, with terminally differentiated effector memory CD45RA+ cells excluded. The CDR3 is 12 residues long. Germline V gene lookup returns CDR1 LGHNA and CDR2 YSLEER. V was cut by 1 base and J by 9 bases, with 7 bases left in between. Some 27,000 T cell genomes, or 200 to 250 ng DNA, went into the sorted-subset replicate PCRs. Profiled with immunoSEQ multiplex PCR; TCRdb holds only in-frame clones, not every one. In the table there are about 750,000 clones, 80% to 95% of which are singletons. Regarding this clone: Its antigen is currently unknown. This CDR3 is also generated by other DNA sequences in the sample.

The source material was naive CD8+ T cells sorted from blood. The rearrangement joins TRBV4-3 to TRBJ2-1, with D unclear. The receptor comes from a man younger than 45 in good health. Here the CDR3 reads CASSQVFGEQFF. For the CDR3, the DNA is TGCGCCAGCAGCCAAGTATTCGGTGAGCAGTTCTTC.